The present T cell receptor (beta chain) was sequenced within a study of Graves' ophthalmopathy and Graves' hyperthyroidism. Between the trimmed V and J ends, which lost 0 bases and 1 base, there was a span of 6 bases. The CDR3 is 13 amino acids. Germline assignment: CDR1 GTSNPN and CDR2 SVGIG (reference sequence). The study excluded patients with other autoimmune diseases, uncontrolled infections, pregnancy or lactation. This clonotype was detected many times. Using RNA transcripts, the TCR beta CDR3 regions were amplified. The first-round RT-PCR employed HTBI primers together with the Qiagen OneStep RT-PCR kit. A multiplex PCR was then performed as the second round. TCRdb used MiXCR to reprocess the multiplex PCR reads, holding one entry per CDR3 protein. The data contain under 200,000 distinct CDR3 sequences, over 35% of them seen just once; the ten biggest clones take up approximately 5.5%.

This chain joins TRBV30 and TRBJ1-1; D is unclear. The sequencing sample was made of peripheral blood. This clonotype originated in a woman aged 40 to 49 with Graves' ophthalmopathy. As DNA, the CDR3 is TGTGCCTGGAGTGTACACCGGAACACTGAAGCTTTCTTT. It translates to CAWSVHRNTEAFF.